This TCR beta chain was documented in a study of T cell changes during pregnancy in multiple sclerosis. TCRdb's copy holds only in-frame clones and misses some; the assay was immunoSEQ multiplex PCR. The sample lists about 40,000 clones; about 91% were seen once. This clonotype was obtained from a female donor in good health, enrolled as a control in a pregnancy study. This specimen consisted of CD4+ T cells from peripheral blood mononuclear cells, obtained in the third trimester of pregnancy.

The CDR3 nucleotides are TGTGCCAGCAGCTCCGGACAGAAGGCTGGCTACACCTTC. It codes for CASSSGQKAGYTF. This rearrangement joins TRBV7-8 to TRBJ1-2; maybe TRBD1 (6 bases). Trimming removed 4 bases from V and 7 bases from J, with 13 bases in between. CDR1 is SGHVS and CDR2 is FQNEAQ in the germline V gene. The length of the CDR3 is 13 residues. The variable domain in full, with the rest retrieved from reference TRBV7-8 and TRBJ1-2, is GAGVSQSPRYKVAKRGQDVALRCDPISGHVSLFWYQQALGQGPEFLTYFQNEAQLDKSGLPSDRFFAERPEGSVSTLKIQRTQQEDSAVYLCASSSGQKAGYTFGSGTRLTVV.